Below, 32 T cell receptor beta chains from the same sample are listed, as sequenced in a study of blood T cells in healthy people across ages. Primed by a sample-barcoded 5' primer and a J-beta primer mix, a second PCR proceeded for about 7 to 12 cycles. TCRdb processed the 5' RACE reads anew with MiXCR; each CDR3 protein has one entry. The sample yields 700,000 to 1,000,000 distinct CDR3 sequences, more than 40% seen once. Input material: blood. Receptors were obtained from a man aged 55-75 years in good health.

V is TRBV7-2 and J is TRBJ1-6, with 10 bases aligning to TRBD1. The V gene's germline CDR1 is SGHTA and CDR2 FQGNSA. The CDR3 length is 14 residues. V lost 5 bases to trimming and J lost 14 bases; unmatched junction nucleotides: 9. Here the CDR3 reads CASSEGQGKYALHF. The CDR3 region has the DNA TGTGCCAGCAGCGAGGGACAGGGGAAGTATGCCCTCCACTTT.

As concerns this clonotype: The junction departs from germline at one end; a sequencing error may be responsible. V and J are TRBV6-1 and TRBJ2-3; no firm D call. From germline, CDR1 is MNHNS and CDR2 SASEGT. This CDR3 has 12 residues. The CDR3 here is CTSSRVADTQYF. DNA of the CDR3: TGTACCAGCAGTAGGGTGGCAGATACGCAGTATTTT.

V is TRBV7-2 and J is TRBJ2-5, with no clear D. Germline V gives CDR1 SGHTA, CDR2 FQGNSA. The CDR3 covers 13 residues. Trimming removed 1 base at V and 4 bases at J, with 7 bases between. The CDR3 nucleotides read TGTGCCAGCAGCTTAGTCCTCCCAGAGACCCAGTACTTC. Its translation: CASSLVLPETQYF. Filled out from reference TRBV7-2 and TRBJ2-5, the complete variable domain reads GAGVSQSPSNKVTEKGKDVELRCDPISGHTALYWYRQSLGQGLEFLIYFQGNSAPDKSGLPSDRFSAERTGGSVSTLTIQRTQQEDSAVYLCASSLVLPETQYFGPGTRLLVL.

This clonotype has only a few counts. The chain joins TRBV28 to TRBJ1-1; the D is unclear. Trimming took off 6 bases at V and 1 base at J, with 9 bases between the two ends. The CDR3 is 13 amino acids. CDR1 is MDHEN, CDR2 SYDVKM, per germline. CDR3 nucleotide sequence: TGTGCCAGCAGGGGCCCCGGGAACACTGAAGCTTTCTTT. Amino acid sequence: CASRGPGNTEAFF.

A remark on this clonotype: A much bigger clone sits one base away, suggesting this may be a read error. The rearrangement joins TRBV4-1 to TRBJ2-5, with 9 nucleotides matching TRBD2. CDR1 MGHRA and CDR2 YSYEKL come from the germline V gene. With 4 bases clipped from V and 11 bases from J, the junction kept 17 bases outside the gene matches. The CDR3 consists of 16 residues. CDR3 nucleotides: TGCGCCAGCAGCCTATCGCCGAGCGGGGGGAACAATGAGCAGTACTTC. Translation: CASSLSPSGGNNEQYF.

The chain's CDR3 is CATSSRQLSGNTIYF. CDR3 coding DNA: TGTGCCACCAGCAGCAGACAGCTCTCTGGAAACACCATATATTTT. V gene TRBV15 combines with J gene TRBJ1-3, with D tentatively TRBD1 (5 bases). Trimming stripped 3 bases from V and 0 bases from J, with 9 bases between. CDR3 length: 15 residues. Germline CDR1 reads LNHNV; CDR2 reads YYDKDF (reference sequence).

V and J are TRBV7-2 and TRBJ2-5, with 7 bases fitting TRBD2. V lost 5 bases, J lost 0 bases, and 21 bases stayed unmatched. The CDR3 is 20 amino acids. Germline-derived CDR1 and CDR2 are SGHTA and FQGNSA. CDR3 in DNA: TGTGCCAGCAGCGCGCGAGTGGGGGGGGGAACCAAAATGTACCAAGAGACCCAGTACTTC. Translation: CASSARVGGGTKMYQETQYF.

The chain recombines TRBV5-1 with TRBJ2-1; D gene unclear. Germline V gene sequence: CDR1 SGHRS, CDR2 YFSETQ. With 1 base removed from V and 2 bases from J, the gap between germline ends came to 10 bases. This CDR3 contains 15 residues. CDR3 sequence (DNA): TGCGCCAGCAGCTTGCGAGCAAGGCCCTACAATGAGCAGTTCTTC. Its translation is CASSLRARPYNEQFF.

This clonotype came up many times. A read error may account for a junction end that differs from germline. The rearrangement uses TRBV6-5 and TRBJ2-5; 8 bases match TRBD1. Germline V gene lookup returns CDR1 MNHEY and CDR2 SVGAGI. The CDR3 covers 13 residues. For the CDR3, the DNA is TGTGCTAGCAGCCGGACAGGGAAAGAGACCCAGTACTTC. The encoded protein is CASSRTGKETQYF.

This clonotype came up a few times. This rearrangement joins TRBV15 to TRBJ2-6, with 8 bases fitting TRBD1. V shed 7 bases and J 0 bases; nucleotides not matched to a gene: 5. This CDR3 has 16 amino acids. CDR1 and CDR2 from the germline V gene are LNHNV and YYDKDF (reference sequence). For the CDR3, the DNA is TGTGCCACCATTCAGGGGGCCAGCTCTGGGGCCAACGTCCTGACTTTC. Its translation: CATIQGASSGANVLTF.

V is TRBV6-6 and J is TRBJ2-1; tentatively, D is TRBD1 (5 bases). The J call may be wrong; the DNA end is better matched by TRBJ2-7. CDR3 length equals 15 residues. Germline CDR1 and CDR2: MNHNY and SVGAGI (reference sequence). CDR3 nucleotide sequence: TGTGCCAGCAGTTACGGGGCACCAACTTACAATGAGCAGTACTTC. It encodes CASSYGAPTYNEQYF.

The CDR3, as DNA: TGTGCCAGCAGAGGGGGAACAGGCCAGACGAACACCGGGGAGCTGTTTTTT. The encoded protein is CASRGGTGQTNTGELFF. The genes are TRBV12-3 or TRBV12-4 and TRBJ2-2, with D possibly being TRBD1 (6 bases). The V gene lost 6 bases and the J gene lost 0 bases, with 17 bases spanning the gap. The CDR3 extends over 17 amino acids.

This sequence joins TRBV15 and TRBJ1-2, with D maybe TRBD1 (6 bases). The CDR3 contains 15 residues. The V gene lost 0 bases and the J gene lost 2 bases, with 10 bases spanning the gap. CDR1 is LNHNV, CDR2 YYDKDF, per germline (reference sequence). CDR3: CATSRDRGQNYGYTF. The CDR3, as DNA: TGTGCCACCAGCAGAGACAGGGGACAAAACTATGGCTACACCTTC. The full variable domain, completed using reference TRBV15 and TRBJ1-2, is DAMVIQNPRYQVTQFGKPVTLSCSQTLNHNVMYWYQQKSSQAPKLLFHYYDKDFNNEADTPDNFQSRRPNTSFCFLDIRSPGLGDTAMYLCATSRDRGQNYGYTFGSGTRLTVV.

The genes are TRBV6-2 or TRBV6-3 and TRBJ2-7; TRBD2 matches 8 bases. Trimming removed 2 bases from V and 8 bases from J; junction bases left unmatched: 11. This CDR3 region has 15 residues. Germline CDR1 and CDR2: MNHEY and SVGEGT. DNA for the CDR3: TGTGCCAGCAGTTACCCACCGGGGGGGCCTCTCCAGCAGTACTTC. As protein: CASSYPPGGPLQQYF.

This clonotype was observed a handful of times. CDR3 DNA: TGTGCCAGCAGCCAACAGACCAATCAGCCCCAGCATTTT. Translation gives CASSQQTNQPQHF. The J gene is TRBJ1-5, the V gene TRBV14; D unresolved. The V end was cut by 2 bases, the J end by 3 bases, with 5 bases between. The CDR3 covers 13 residues. Germline values: CDR1 SGHDN, CDR2 FVKESK.

There are many counts of this clonotype. V and J are TRBV5-6 and TRBJ2-1, with 9 bases that match TRBD1. Germline V lookup: CDR1 SGHDT, CDR2 YYEEEE. The CDR3 runs to 14 residues. The J segment lost 8 bases and the V segment lost 1 base, leaving 4 bases of the junction unmatched. The CDR3 DNA is TGTGCCAGCAGCTTGAGGGACAGGGAAGATGAGCAGTTCTTC. Translation: CASSLRDREDEQFF.

The gene calls are TRBV6-2 or TRBV6-3 and TRBJ1-4; D gene ambiguous. V lost 7 bases and J 0 bases, leaving 12 bases between the germline ends. Germline lookup yields CDR1 MNHEY and CDR2 SVGEGT. The CDR3 length is 15 residues. For the CDR3, the DNA is TGTGCCAGCACCTCGTCCTCTGCAACTAATGAAAAACTGTTTTTT. As protein: CASTSSSATNEKLFF.

A word on this clonotype: A much larger clone is a single base away; this may be a read error. The chain has TRBV20-1 and TRBJ2-4, with 8 bases lining up with TRBD1. The J call may be in error: the DNA end matches TRBJ2-7 better. CDR1 DFQATT and CDR2 SNEGSKA come from the germline V gene (reference sequence). This CDR3 is 12 amino acids long. CDR3 residues: CSARDRECEQYF. The CDR3 region has the DNA TGCAGTGCTAGGGACAGGGAATGCGAGCAGTACTTC.

The genes are TRBV6-1 and TRBJ2-7; 7 nucleotides match TRBD1. The V gene end was trimmed by 2 bases and the J gene end by 0 bases; junction bases not matched to a gene: 4. CDR1 is MNHNS, CDR2 SASEGT, per germline. This CDR3 has 15 amino acids. CDR3 sequence (DNA): TGTGCCAGCAGTGAAATTGAGGGGGCCTCCTACGAGCAGTACTTC. Amino acid sequence: CASSEIEGASYEQYF.

Written as DNA, the CDR3 is TGCAGTGCTACGGGGCAACTGAACACTGAAGCTTTCTTT. Amino acids: CSATGQLNTEAFF. The genes are TRBV20-1 and TRBJ1-1, with D possibly being TRBD1 (5 bases). The CDR3 consists of 13 residues. Germline V CDR1 and CDR2: DFQATT, SNEGSKA (reference sequence). V lost 4 bases and J 0 bases, leaving 9 bases between the germline ends.

This clonotype was picked up a small number of times. The gene calls are TRBV7-8 and TRBJ2-3; D is possibly TRBD1 or TRBD2 (6 bases each). CDR3 length: 16 residues. Trimming removed 5 bases at V and 9 bases at J, with 24 bases between. From germline, CDR1 is SGHVS and CDR2 FQNEAQ. The CDR3 loop is CASSPDLGGRGETQYF. DNA of the CDR3: TGTGCCAGCAGCCCCGATCTCGGGGGCCGAGGGGAGACGCAGTATTTT.

This chain connects TRBV12-3 or TRBV12-4 to TRBJ2-1; TRBD2 is a possible D gene (6 bases). The V gene lost 5 bases and the J gene lost 0 bases, with 32 bases spanning the gap. This CDR3 region has 22 residues. DNA of the CDR3: TGTGCCAGCAGTCCACGGGGACGGGTTGGTAGCGGCACTATCAGCTCCTACAATGAGCAGTTCTTC. Protein product: CASSPRGRVGSGTISSYNEQFF.

This clonotype was counted only a few times. This chain uses TRBV20-1 with TRBJ2-3; D may correspond to TRBD1 or TRBD2 (5 bases each). CDR3 size: 16 residues. Germline V gives CDR1 DFQATT, CDR2 SNEGSKA (reference sequence). V lost 1 base, J lost 5 bases, and 19 bases lay in between. The CDR3 is CSARAARRGAGDTQYF. As DNA, the CDR3 is TGCAGTGCTAGAGCCGCGCGGCGAGGGGCGGGAGATACGCAGTATTTT.

This clonotype was detected a few times. The chain carries TRBV25-1 and TRBJ2-1; the D gene is possibly TRBD1 (5 bases). The germline V and J ends were trimmed by 3 bases and 0 bases, with 9 bases remaining between them. Per germline, CDR1 MGHDK and CDR2 SYGVNS. The CDR3 is 15 residues long. The DNA for the CDR3 is TGTGCCAGCAGTGAGACAGTTAGCTCCTACAATGAGCAGTTCTTC. Its protein product is CASSETVSSYNEQFF.

This clonotype was detected once. The gene calls are TRBV20-1 and TRBJ2-5; TRBD1 agrees at 10 bases. Near its end, the DNA agrees better with TRBJ2-7, so the J call may be wrong. The CDR3 runs 14 residues. Germline V CDR1 and CDR2: DFQATT, SNEGSKA (reference sequence). The chain's CDR3 is CSASMGTGAYEQYF. DNA of the CDR3: TGCAGTGCTAGTATGGGGACAGGGGCCTACGAGCAGTACTTC.

This rearrangement joins TRBV30 to TRBJ2-3; tentatively, D is TRBD1 (5 bases). V lost 5 bases and J 6 bases, leaving 12 bases between the germline ends. Germline lookup yields CDR1 GTSNPN and CDR2 SVGIG (reference sequence). CDR3 length equals 12 residues. The CDR3 region has the DNA TGTGCCTGGTTCAAGGGGATCGATACGCAGTATTTT. The encoded protein is CAWFKGIDTQYF.

The chain joins TRBV5-1 to TRBJ2-5, with 7 bases matching TRBD1. The J call may be wrong; the DNA end is better matched by TRBJ2-7. Germline assignment: CDR1 SGHRS and CDR2 YFSETQ. This CDR3 is built from 13 residues. CDR3 region: CASSRDSVYEQYF. The CDR3 DNA follows: TGCGCCAGCAGCCGGGACAGCGTATACGAGCAGTACTTC.

The genes are TRBV6-1 and TRBJ1-5; 7 bases agree with TRBD1. Germline CDR1 reads MNHNS; CDR2 reads SASEGT. After removal of 9 bases from V and 3 bases from J, the junction contained 5 bases not matched to a gene. The CDR3 extends over 13 amino acids. The CDR3 spells CASWDRPNQPQHF. The CDR3 DNA is TGTGCCAGTTGGGACAGACCCAATCAGCCCCAGCATTTT.

This rearrangement joins TRBV9 to TRBJ2-3, with D uncertain. The length of the CDR3 is 12 residues. Germline-derived CDR1 and CDR2 are SGDLS and YYNGEE. With 4 bases removed from V and 4 bases from J, the gap between germline ends came to 7 bases. CDR3 sequence: CASSTYADTQYF. The CDR3 DNA reads as TGTGCCAGCAGCACCTATGCAGATACGCAGTATTTT.

The chain joins TRBV10-3 to TRBJ2-5; TRBD2 might be the D (5 bases). Matching the DNA end better, TRBJ2-7 makes the J call doubtful. Germline lookup yields CDR1 ENHRY and CDR2 SYGVKD. CDR3 length: 12 residues. The chain's CDR3 is CAISQTGCEQYF. CDR3 in DNA: TGTGCCATCAGCCAAACGGGGTGCGAGCAGTACTTC.

This chain connects TRBV12-3 or TRBV12-4 to TRBJ2-7; no definite D call. The V end lost 3 bases, the J end lost 1 base, and 7 bases lay between the germline ends. This CDR3 region has 13 residues. CDR3 sequence reads: CASSLLQSYEQYF. The CDR3 DNA sequence: TGTGCCAGCAGTTTGCTACAGTCCTACGAGCAGTACTTC.

In its sample, this clonotype was seen once. The conserved phenylalanine or tryptophan normally closing the CDR3 is absent here, so this likely arose from a read error. The rearrangement uses TRBV12-3 or TRBV12-4 and TRBJ2-4, with D possibly matching TRBD1 (5 bases). Gene TRBJ2-7 matches the end of the DNA better, so the J call may be wrong. The CDR3 has 14 residues. The CDR3 DNA is TGTGCCAGCAGTTTGAACAGGTACCCCTACGAGCAGTACCTC. This encodes CASSLNRYPYEQYL.